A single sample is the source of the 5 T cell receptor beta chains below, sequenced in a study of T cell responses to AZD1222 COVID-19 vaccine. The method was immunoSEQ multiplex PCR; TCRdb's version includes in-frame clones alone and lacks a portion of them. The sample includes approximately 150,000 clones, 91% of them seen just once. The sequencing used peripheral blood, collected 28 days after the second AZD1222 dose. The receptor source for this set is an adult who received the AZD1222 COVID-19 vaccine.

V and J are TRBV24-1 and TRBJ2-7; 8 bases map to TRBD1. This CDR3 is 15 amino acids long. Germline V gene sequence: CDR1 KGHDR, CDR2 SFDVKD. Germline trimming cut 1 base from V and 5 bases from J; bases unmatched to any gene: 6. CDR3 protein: CATSDLKQGVNEQYF. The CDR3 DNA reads TGTGCCACCAGTGATTTAAAACAGGGGGTAAACGAGCAGTACTTC.

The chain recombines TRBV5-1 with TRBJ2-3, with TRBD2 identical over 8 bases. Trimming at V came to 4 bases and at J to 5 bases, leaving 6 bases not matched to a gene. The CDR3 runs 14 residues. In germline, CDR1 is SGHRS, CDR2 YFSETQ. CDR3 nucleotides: TGCGCCAGCAGCCCTGGACGGGAGGGAGATACGCAGTATTTT. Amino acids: CASSPGREGDTQYF.

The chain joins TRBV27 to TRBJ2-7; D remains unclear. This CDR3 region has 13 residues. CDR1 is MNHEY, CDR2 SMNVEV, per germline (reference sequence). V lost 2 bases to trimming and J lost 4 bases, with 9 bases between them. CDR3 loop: CASSLRAPYEQYF. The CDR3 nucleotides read TGTGCCAGCAGTTTAAGGGCACCTTACGAGCAGTACTTC.

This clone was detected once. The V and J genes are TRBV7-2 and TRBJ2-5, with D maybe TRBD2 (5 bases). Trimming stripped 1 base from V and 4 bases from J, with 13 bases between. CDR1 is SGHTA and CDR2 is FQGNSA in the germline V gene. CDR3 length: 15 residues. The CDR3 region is CASSLGLIEGETQYF. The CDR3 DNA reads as TGTGCCAGCAGCTTAGGGCTCATAGAGGGAGAGACCCAGTACTTC. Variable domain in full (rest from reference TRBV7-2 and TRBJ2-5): GAGVSQSPSNKVTEKGKDVELRCDPISGHTALYWYRQSLGQGLEFLIYFQGNSAPDKSGLPSDRFSAERTGGSVSTLTIQRTQQEDSAVYLCASSLGLIEGETQYFGPGTRLLVL.

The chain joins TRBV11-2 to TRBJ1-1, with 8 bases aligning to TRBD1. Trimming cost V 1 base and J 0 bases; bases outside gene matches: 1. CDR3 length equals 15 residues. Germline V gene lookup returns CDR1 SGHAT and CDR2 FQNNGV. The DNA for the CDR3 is TGTGCCAGCAGCTTAGTGGACAGGGTGAACACTGAAGCTTTCTTT. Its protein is CASSLVDRVNTEAFF.